This record concerns one T cell receptor (beta chain) sequence. Measured with immunoSEQ multiplex PCR; TCRdb has only the in-frame clones, and not every one. This sample yields tens of thousands of clones, of which about 82% are seen a single time; around 6.4% belongs to the top ten. The data were obtained in a study of OX40 agonist ivuxolimab in advanced cancers. Whole-study context: Hepatocellular carcinoma, melanoma, renal cell or head and neck cancer occurred in dose-escalation patients.

The germline V and J ends were trimmed by 3 bases and 4 bases, with 17 bases remaining between them. Germline values: CDR1 SGHKS, CDR2 YYEKEE (reference sequence). The CDR3 sequence is 16 residues long. Source: CD4+ or CD8+ T cells sorted from blood, taken in a trial of the OX40 agonist ivuxolimab. This chain uses TRBV5-5 with TRBJ1-3; D possibly corresponds to TRBD1 (5 bases). The receptor was isolated from an adult with an advanced solid tumor such as melanoma, head and neck, liver or kidney cancer. This CDR3 reads CASSWDFIPTGNTIYF. In nucleotides, the CDR3 is TGTGCCAGCAGCTGGGACTTCATCCCTACGGGAAACACCATATATTTT.